A selection of T cell receptor beta chains follows, all from one sample in a study of cytomegalovirus exposure and HLA in healthy donors. Sequencing used immunoSEQ multiplex PCR; TCRdb keeps in-frame clones, though not all of them. Of about 76,000 clones detected, around 66% appear once; the ten largest clones hold roughly 4.9%. Sequenced input: PBMCs. These receptors all come from a man between 60 and 75 years old in good health and CMV-seropositive. The CDR3 runs from the conserved cysteine through the conserved F or W. A D gene is named only where the DNA matches it firmly. Some rows have no size entry. The others give once, few or many, or a class for an expanded clone.

>-|-|TRBV6-5|TRBJ1-1
CASSQLGILNTEAFF
TGTGCCAGCAGCCAACTCGGGATCTTGAACACTGAAGCTTTCTTT
>-|TRBD2|TRBV7-9|TRBJ2-2
CASSPSGLAGAIGELFF
TGTGCCAGCAGCCCTAGTGGCCTAGCGGGGGCCATCGGGGAGCTGTTTTTT
>-|-|TRBV5-6|TRBJ2-3
CASSSFRGAGTDTQYF
TGTGCCAGCAGCTCTTTCCGGGGGGCTGGCACAGATACGCAGTATTTT
>-|-|TRBV6-1|TRBJ2-5
CASRRDNALSETQYF
TGTGCCAGCAGGAGAGACAACGCTCTCTCGGAGACCCAGTACTTC
>once|-|TRBV11-2|TRBJ1-2
CASSPALGQFNYGYTF
TGTGCCAGCAGCCCAGCGCTCGGACAATTCAACTATGGCTACACCTTC
>-|-|TRBV18|TRBJ1-3
CASSPPLLSGNTIYF
TGTGCCAGCTCACCACCCCTTCTCTCTGGAAACACCATATATTTT
>-|TRBD2|TRBV11-2|TRBJ2-5
CASSLTSGTTETQYF
TGTGCCAGCAGCTTGACTAGCGGGACAACGGAGACCCAGTACTTC
>-|TRBD2|TRBV7-6|TRBJ2-1
CASSLMAGDNEQFF
TGTGCCAGCAGCCTTATGGCGGGAGACAATGAGCAGTTCTTC
>few|-|TRBV6-1|TRBJ1-5
CASGRDNYSNQPQHF
TGTGCCAGCGGCCGGGACAACTATAGCAATCAGCCCCAGCATTTT
>-|TRBD1|TRBV27|TRBJ1-6
CASKKGQGFYF
TGTGCCAGCAAAAAGGGACAGGGATTTTACTTT
>-|-|TRBV5-1|TRBJ2-7
CASSDQGISYEQYF
TGCGCCAGCAGCGACCAGGGGATATCCTACGAGCAGTACTTC
>-|-|TRBV5-6|TRBJ1-6
CASSWGGLHSPLHF
TGTGCCAGCAGCTGGGGGGGGCTCCATTCACCCCTCCACTTT
>-|-|TRBV5-4|TRBJ1-1
CASSPDSNTEAFF
TGTGCCAGCAGCCCCGACTCGAACACTGAAGCTTTCTTT
>-|-|TRBV6-6|TRBJ2-7
CASRGMGATKYEQYF
TGTGCCAGCAGGGGAATGGGGGCCACTAAGTACGAGCAGTACTTC
>once|-|TRBV28|TRBJ2-2
CASSLSGLALGELFF
TGTGCCAGCAGTTTATCCGGACTTGCCCTGGGGGAGCTGTTTTTT
>few|-|TRBV19|TRBJ1-2
CASWGRGPYGYTF
TGTGCCAGCTGGGGAAGGGGCCCCTATGGCTACACCTTC
>-|-|TRBV4-1|TRBJ1-2
CASSQEERVAYGYTF
TGCGCCAGCAGCCAAGAAGAGAGGGTAGCCTATGGCTACACCTTC
>-|TRBD1|TRBV5-4|TRBJ2-7
CASSLYRGNEQYF
TGTGCCAGCAGCTTGTACAGGGGTAACGAGCAGTACTTC
>-|-|TRBV20-1|TRBJ2-5
CSAFREETQYF
TGCAGTGCCTTCCGGGAGGAGACCCAGTACTTC
>-|-|TRBV6-5|TRBJ1-1
CASSYADRMNTEAFF
TGTGCCAGCAGTTACGCGGACAGAATGAACACTGAAGCTTTCTTT
>-|TRBD1|TRBV12-5|TRBJ1-5
CASGPQQGTYSNQPQHF
TGTGCTAGTGGTCCCCAACAGGGGACCTATAGCAATCAGCCCCAGCATTTT
>-|TRBD1|TRBV7-2|TRBJ2-5
CASSLGQGGYQETQYF
TGTGCCAGCAGCCTTGGACAGGGCGGGTACCAAGAGACCCAGTACTTC
>few|TRBD1|TRBV27|TRBJ2-3
CASSQFMTGTAVTDTQYF
TGTGCCAGCAGCCAATTCATGACAGGGACCGCGGTCACAGATACGCAGTATTTT
>-|-|TRBV5-1|TRBJ2-1
CASSRTGGDNEQFF
TGCGCCAGCAGCCGCACTGGCGGAGACAATGAGCAGTTCTTC
>-|TRBD1|TRBV9|TRBJ2-2
CASSVTGHGELFF
TGTGCCAGCAGCGTGACAGGGCACGGGGAGCTGTTTTTT
>few|-|TRBV6-6|TRBJ1-2
CASSPSEGYGYTF
TGTGCCAGCAGCCCCAGTGAGGGATATGGCTACACCTTC
>few|-|TRBV30|TRBJ1-6
CAWSSMTGSSYNSPLHF
TGTGCCTGGAGTTCCATGACAGGCAGTTCCTATAATTCACCCCTCCACTTT
>-|-|TRBV6-5|TRBJ1-1
CASSYRQAIGNTEAFF
TGTGCCAGCAGTTACAGGCAGGCTATTGGGAACACTGAAGCTTTCTTT
>-|-|TRBV5-1|TRBJ2-5
CASSLGVTGQETQYF
TGCGCCAGCAGCTTGGGAGTGACTGGGCAAGAGACCCAGTACTTC
>-|-|TRBV6-1|TRBJ2-1
CASSERWAGETNEQFF
TGTGCCAGCAGTGAAAGGTGGGCAGGGGAGACGAATGAGCAGTTCTTC
>-|-|TRBV7-6|TRBJ1-3
CASSLGPHCTIYF
TGTGCCAGCAGCTTAGGCCCTCACTGCACCATATATTTT
>-|TRBD1|TRBV7-9|TRBJ1-1
CASSLRTGGKGTEAFF
TGTGCCAGCAGCTTAAGGACAGGGGGAAAGGGGACTGAAGCTTTCTTT
>-|TRBD1|TRBV25-1|TRBJ2-5
CASSAGQGNTETQYF
TGTGCCAGCAGCGCGGGACAGGGAAATACAGAGACCCAGTACTTC
>-|-|TRBV5-1|TRBJ2-5
CASKGEQGINQETQYF
TGCGCCAGCAAAGGGGAACAAGGCATCAACCAAGAGACCCAGTACTTC
>-|TRBD1|TRBV27|TRBJ2-2
CASRMTGTGELFF
TGTGCCAGCAGAATGACAGGGACCGGGGAGCTGTTTTTT
>few|-|TRBV7-9|TRBJ2-1
CASSPTPEQFF
TGTGCCAGCAGCCCCACTCCTGAGCAGTTCTTC
>-|-|TRBV2|TRBJ2-5
CASRVFKTEYQETQYF
TGTGCCAGCAGAGTCTTCAAGACTGAGTACCAAGAGACCCAGTACTTC
>few|-|TRBV9|TRBJ2-3
CASSARGGSRADTQYF
TGTGCCAGCAGCGCCAGAGGAGGGAGTAGGGCAGATACGCAGTATTTT
>-|TRBD1|TRBV5-4|TRBJ2-7
CASSQATGVDEQYF
TGTGCCAGCAGCCAGGCGACAGGGGTTGATGAGCAGTACTTC
>-|-|TRBV6-1|TRBJ1-6
CASSWGGTETSPLHF
TGTGCCAGCAGTTGGGGGGGGACTGAGACTTCACCCCTCCACTTT
>-|-|TRBV29-1|TRBJ2-7
CSVEGGPLGEQYF
TGCAGCGTGGAGGGGGGGCCTCTGGGCGAGCAGTACTTC
>-|TRBD2|TRBV18|TRBJ2-7
CASSPQREGREQYF
TGTGCCAGCTCACCCCAGCGGGAGGGCCGCGAGCAGTACTTC
>few|TRBD1|TRBV5-1|TRBJ1-2
CASSLNRGVNYGYTF
TGCGCCAGCAGCTTGAACAGGGGAGTTAACTATGGCTACACCTTC
>-|-|TRBV11-2|TRBJ2-7
CASSSNRYEQYF
TGTGCCAGCAGCTCAAACAGGTACGAGCAGTACTTC
>-|TRBD1|TRBV4-2|TRBJ1-2
CASSSWAGDRGNNHGYTF
TGTGCCAGCAGCTCCTGGGCTGGGGACAGGGGGAATAATCATGGCTACACCTTC
>-|-|TRBV7-9|TRBJ1-3
CSSSSNFGNTIYF
TGTTCCAGCAGTTCAAATTTTGGAAACACCATATATTTT